The 8 T cell receptor beta chains in this list originate from one sample, sequenced in a study of OX40 agonist ivuxolimab in advanced cancers. The method was immunoSEQ multiplex PCR; TCRdb's version includes in-frame clones alone and lacks a portion of them. The table shows around 140,000 clones, with roughly nine tenths occurring only once. The source was CD4+ or CD8+ T cells sorted from blood, collected in a trial of the OX40 agonist ivuxolimab. These receptors were obtained from an adult with an advanced solid tumor such as melanoma, head and neck, liver or kidney cancer.

The chain couples TRBV6-5 to TRBJ2-7; 14 bases fit TRBD2. Trimming removed 6 bases from V and 5 bases from J; junction bases left unmatched: 6. This CDR3 is built from 15 residues. The germline V gene has CDR1 MNHEY and CDR2 SVGAGI. In nucleotides, the CDR3 is TGTGCCAGCAGCAAAAGGACTAGCGGGAGGAACGAGCAGTACTTC. Amino acid sequence: CASSKRTSGRNEQYF.

The rearrangement links TRBV2 to TRBJ1-5; 10 positions agree with TRBD1. The CDR3 contains 15 residues. V lost 5 bases, J lost 7 bases, and 8 bases stayed unmatched. Per germline, CDR1 SNHLY and CDR2 FYNNEI. CDR3 nucleotide sequence: TGTGCCAGCAGTAGGGACAGGGGACAGGGCCAGCCCCAGCATTTT. Residues: CASSRDRGQGQPQHF.

This chain uses TRBV6-6 with TRBJ2-7; D is undetermined. This CDR3 contains 13 residues. From germline, CDR1 is MNHNY and CDR2 SVGAGI (reference sequence). V was cut by 6 bases and J by 2 bases, with 11 bases left in between. The CDR3 protein is CASRGGEAYEQYF. Written as DNA, the CDR3 is TGTGCCAGCAGGGGTGGGGAAGCCTACGAGCAGTACTTC.

V gene TRBV9 combines with J gene TRBJ1-5; a possible D gene is TRBD1 (6 bases). The V end lost 3 bases, the J end lost 0 bases, and 13 bases lay between the germline ends. Per germline, CDR1 SGDLS and CDR2 YYNGEE. This CDR3 comprises 16 residues. The CDR3 DNA follows: TGTGCCAGCAGCGGAGGGGCAGGGGATAGCAATCAGCCCCAGCATTTT. This codes for CASSGGAGDSNQPQHF.

The J gene is TRBJ1-3, the V gene TRBV30; no definite D call. Trimming pared 5 bases from V and 1 base from J, leaving 6 bases between. Per the germline V gene, CDR1 is GTSNPN and CDR2 is SVGIG (reference sequence). The CDR3 has 12 residues. Here the CDR3 reads CAWRESGNTIYF. The DNA of the CDR3 is TGTGCCTGGCGGGAGTCTGGAAACACCATATATTTT.

The chain is built from TRBV4-1 and TRBJ1-3; D is uncertain. Trimming removed 3 bases at V and 0 bases at J, with 15 bases between. CDR1 MGHRA and CDR2 YSYEKL come from the germline V gene. The CDR3 sequence is 17 residues long. CDR3 amino acids: CASSQLDLMVSGNTIYF. CDR3 coding DNA: TGCGCCAGCAGCCAGCTAGACCTAATGGTCTCTGGAAACACCATATATTTT.

This clone appeared a few times. This chain uses TRBV28 with TRBJ1-5; 7 nucleotides match TRBD1. The CDR3 is 15 residues long. V trimming: 5 bases; J trimming: 6 bases; junction bases outside the gene matches: 10. Looked up from germline, CDR1 is MDHEN and CDR2 is SYDVKM. As DNA, the CDR3 is TGTGCCAGCAGTCGATCTCCAGGGGGAGGTCAGCCCCAGCATTTT. This translates into CASSRSPGGGQPQHF.

J is TRBJ2-3 and V is TRBV2; D not certain. The CDR3 is 14 amino acids. The V gene lost 6 bases and the J gene lost 2 bases, with 12 bases spanning the gap. Germline loops: CDR1 SNHLY, CDR2 FYNNEI. The DNA for the CDR3 is TGTGCCAGCAGGCCCCTACCCAACACAGATACGCAGTATTTT. Translating gives CASRPLPNTDTQYF.